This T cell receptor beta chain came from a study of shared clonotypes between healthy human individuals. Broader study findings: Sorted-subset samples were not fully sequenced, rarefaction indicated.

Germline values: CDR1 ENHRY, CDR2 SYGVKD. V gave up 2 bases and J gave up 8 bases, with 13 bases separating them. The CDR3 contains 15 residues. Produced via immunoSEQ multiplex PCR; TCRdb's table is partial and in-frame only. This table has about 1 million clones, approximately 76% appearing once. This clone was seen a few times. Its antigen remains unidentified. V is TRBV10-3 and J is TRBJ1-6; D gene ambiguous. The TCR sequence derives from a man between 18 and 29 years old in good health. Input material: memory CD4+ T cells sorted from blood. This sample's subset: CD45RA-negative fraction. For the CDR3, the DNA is TGTGCCATCAGTGAGCCGGGGAATTCGGATTCACCCCTCCACTTT. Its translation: CAISEPGNSDSPLHF.